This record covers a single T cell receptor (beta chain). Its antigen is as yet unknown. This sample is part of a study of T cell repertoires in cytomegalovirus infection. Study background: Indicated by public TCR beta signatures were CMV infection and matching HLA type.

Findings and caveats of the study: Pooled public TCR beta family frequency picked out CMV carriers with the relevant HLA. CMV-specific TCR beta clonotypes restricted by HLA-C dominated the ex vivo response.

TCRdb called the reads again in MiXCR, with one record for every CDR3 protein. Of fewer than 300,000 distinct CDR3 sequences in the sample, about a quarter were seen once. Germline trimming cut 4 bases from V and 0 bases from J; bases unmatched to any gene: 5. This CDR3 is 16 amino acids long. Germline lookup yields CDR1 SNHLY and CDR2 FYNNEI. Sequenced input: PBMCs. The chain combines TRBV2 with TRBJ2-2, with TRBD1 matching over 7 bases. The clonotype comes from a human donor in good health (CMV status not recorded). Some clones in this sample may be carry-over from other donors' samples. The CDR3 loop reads CASSAQGTANTGELFF. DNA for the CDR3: TGTGCCAGCAGTGCGCAAGGGACAGCGAACACCGGGGAGCTGTTTTTT.